The next 24 T cell receptor beta chains were all read from a single sample in a study of T cell changes during pregnancy in multiple sclerosis. Generated by immunoSEQ multiplex PCR, the TCRdb table keeps only in-frame clones and is missing some. The sample shows about 93,000 clones, 80% to 95% of them seen only once. The specimen was peripheral blood, collected after pregnancy. The receptors derive from a female donor with multiple sclerosis, enrolled in a pregnancy study.

The J gene is TRBJ2-1, the V gene TRBV12-5; D is possibly TRBD2 (5 bases). Germline V gives CDR1 LGHNT, CDR2 FRNRAP. V lost 5 bases to trimming and J lost 9 bases, with 14 bases between them. This CDR3 contains 13 residues. The CDR3 DNA is TGTGCTAGTGGTCCCCGCCCCGGAGGTGAGCAGTTCTTC. It is translated as CASGPRPGGEQFF.

The J gene is TRBJ2-7, the V gene TRBV6-6; 10 bases map to TRBD2. Unmatched junction bases numbered 2, after V lost 6 bases and J lost 3 bases. The CDR3 is made up of 13 amino acids. Germline V gives CDR1 MNHNY, CDR2 SVGAGI (reference sequence). The CDR3 loop is CASRGLAIYEQYF. The CDR3 DNA is TGTGCCAGCAGGGGACTAGCGATCTACGAGCAGTACTTC.

The CDR3 loop reads CAISPGLRRVSTYEQYF. The CDR3 DNA follows: TGTGCCATCAGCCCGGGACTCCGAAGGGTCTCAACCTACGAGCAGTACTTC. The genes are TRBV10-3 and TRBJ2-7, with D perhaps matching TRBD2 (6 bases). The V and J ends lost 6 bases and 2 bases respectively, with 23 bases between them. This CDR3 region has 17 residues. CDR1 and CDR2 (germline): ENHRY, SYGVKD.

The CDR3 reads CASSSDRGLRTDTQYF. In DNA, the CDR3 is TGTGCCAGCAGCTCGGACAGGGGGCTGAGAACAGATACGCAGTATTTT. V and J are TRBV7-9 and TRBJ2-3; 11 bases agree with TRBD1. The CDR3 loop spans 16 amino acids. The germline V gene has CDR1 SEHNR and CDR2 FQNEAQ (reference sequence). The trim removed 4 bases at V and 3 bases at J, leaving 6 bases unmatched.

The gene calls are TRBV5-1 and TRBJ2-7, with 9 bases aligning to TRBD1. This CDR3 has 15 residues. In germline, CDR1 is SGHRS, CDR2 YFSETQ. V gave up 0 bases and J gave up 6 bases; unmatched junction bases: 7. The CDR3 loop is CASSLALGTGREQYF. CDR3 sequence (DNA): TGCGCCAGCAGCTTGGCCCTGGGGACAGGGCGCGAGCAGTACTTC.

The rearrangement links TRBV10-3 to TRBJ1-1, with D possibly being TRBD1 (5 bases). CDR1 is ENHRY, CDR2 SYGVKD, per germline. This CDR3 comprises 14 residues. The V end lost 3 bases, the J end lost 5 bases, and 13 bases lay between the germline ends. CDR3 residues: CAISEGDGRTEAFF. The CDR3 bases are TGTGCCATCAGTGAAGGGGACGGGAGGACTGAAGCTTTCTTT.

The V gene is TRBV11-3, the J gene TRBJ1-1, with a tentative D call TRBD1 (5 bases). Germline assignment: CDR1 SGHNT and CDR2 YENEEA. V was cut by 1 base and J by 4 bases, with 10 bases left in between. The CDR3 runs to 14 residues. In nucleotides, the CDR3 is TGTGCCAGCAGCTTAGTAAGGGGTTCCACTGAAGCTTTCTTT. It encodes CASSLVRGSTEAFF. Complete variable domain (other parts from reference TRBV11-3 and TRBJ1-1): EAGVVQSPRYKIIEKKQPVAFWCNPISGHNTLYWYLQNLGQGPELLIRYENEEAVDDSQLPKDRFSAERLKGVDSTLKIQPAELGDSAVYLCASSLVRGSTEAFFGQGTRLTVV.

V gene TRBV5-4 combines with J gene TRBJ2-2, with D possibly being TRBD1 (7 bases). The V gene's germline CDR1 is SGHNT and CDR2 YYREEE (reference sequence). The CDR3 sequence is 17 residues long. The V and J ends lost 2 bases and 1 base respectively, with 15 bases between them. CDR3 in DNA: TGTGCCAGCAGCTTTGGGGGGACAGTTCTGAACACCGGGGAGCTGTTTTTT. It specifies CASSFGGTVLNTGELFF.

CDR3 bases: TGCGCCAGCAGTGTGGGACTAGCGGGATGGGAATCGATGGCTGAGGAGCAGTACTTC. Translation gives CASSVGLAGWESMAEEQYF. The V gene is TRBV10-2, the J gene TRBJ2-7; TRBD2 matches at 13 bases. CDR1 and CDR2 from the germline V gene are WSHSY and SAAADI. V lost 4 bases to trimming and J lost 7 bases; unmatched junction nucleotides: 19. CDR3 length: 19 amino acids.

V usage is TRBV30 and J usage is TRBJ1-1; a weak D match, TRBD1 (5 bases). Between the trimmed V and J ends, which lost 6 bases and 1 base, there was a span of 15 bases. Looked up from germline, CDR1 is GTSNPN and CDR2 is SVGIG (reference sequence). The CDR3 covers 14 residues. In DNA form, the CDR3 reads TGTGCCTGTTCCGCGGCAGGGTGGAACACTGAAGCTTTCTTT. Translation: CACSAAGWNTEAFF.

The chain links TRBV28 to TRBJ2-7; D is ambiguous. CDR3 length: 13 amino acids. V lost 6 bases to trimming and J lost 0 bases, with 9 bases between them. Germline V gene data show CDR1 as MDHEN and CDR2 as SYDVKM. CDR3 nucleotide sequence: TGTGCCAGCAGAACAGTAAGCTCCTACGAGCAGTACTTC. It encodes CASRTVSSYEQYF.

This clone was counted once. This chain uses TRBV19 with TRBJ2-6; weak D call: TRBD1 (6 bases). The V gene's germline CDR1 is LNHDA and CDR2 SQIVND (reference sequence). The length of the CDR3 is 15 residues. Trimming stripped 9 bases from V and 0 bases from J, with 12 bases between. CDR3 sequence: CASNRVRSGANVLTF. DNA for the CDR3: TGTGCCAGCAACAGGGTTCGCTCTGGGGCCAACGTCCTGACTTTC. Filled out from reference TRBV19 and TRBJ2-6, the complete variable domain reads DGGITQSPKYLFRKEGQNVTLSCEQNLNHDAMYWYRQDPGQGLRLIYYSQIVNDFQKGDIAEGYSVSREKKESFPLTVTSAQKNPTAFYLCASNRVRSGANVLTFGAGSRLTVL.

The V call is TRBV2, the J call TRBJ2-7; 11 bases agree with TRBD2. Trimming took 6 bases from V and 2 from J; bases not matched to a gene: 3. From germline, CDR1 is SNHLY and CDR2 FYNNEI. The CDR3 runs to 14 residues. CDR3 loop: CASREGLAAYEQYF. The CDR3 nucleotides read TGTGCCAGCAGGGAGGGACTAGCGGCCTACGAGCAGTACTTC. The whole variable domain, remainder taken from reference TRBV2 and TRBJ2-7, is EPEVTQTPSHQVTQMGQEVILRCVPISNHLYFYWYRQILGQKVEFLVSFYNNEISEKSEIFDDQFSVERPDGSNFTLKIRSTKLEDSAMYFCASREGLAAYEQYFGPGTRLTVT.

This clone has just one count. The chain couples TRBV11-2 to TRBJ2-7, with 10 bases fitting TRBD2. CDR1 and CDR2 (germline): SGHAT, FQNNGV. The J segment lost 6 bases and the V segment lost 5 bases, leaving 10 bases of the junction unmatched. This CDR3 has 15 amino acids. The CDR3 region is CASSGTSGKHIEQYF. In DNA, the CDR3 is TGTGCCAGCAGCGGAACTAGCGGGAAACATATCGAGCAGTACTTC. Based on the CDR3 plus reference TRBV11-2 and TRBJ2-7, the full variable domain is EAGVAQSPRYKIIEKRQSVAFWCNPISGHATLYWYQQILGQGPKLLIQFQNNGVVDDSQLPKDRFSAERLKGVDSTLKIQPAKLEDSAVYLCASSGTSGKHIEQYFGPGTRLTVT.

The chain has TRBV6-1 and TRBJ2-7; 11 nucleotides match TRBD2. The V and J ends lost 2 bases and 3 bases, in that order; junction bases with no gene match: 3. Germline V gene lookup returns CDR1 MNHNS and CDR2 SASEGT. The CDR3 covers 15 residues. CDR3 coding DNA: TGTGCCAGCAGTGAATGGGGGACTAGCGGCTACGAGCAGTACTTC. Residues: CASSEWGTSGYEQYF.

This chain connects TRBV6-6 to TRBJ2-1; 9 bases match TRBD2. The CDR3 has 16 amino acids. Germline lookup yields CDR1 MNHNY and CDR2 SVGAGI (reference sequence). The V segment lost 0 bases and the J segment 10 bases; nucleotides outside the gene matches: 10. The CDR3 protein is CASSYSKTLAGSEQFF. The CDR3 DNA sequence: TGTGCCAGCAGTTACTCGAAGACTCTAGCGGGAAGCGAGCAGTTCTTC.

V and J are TRBV2 and TRBJ2-7, with D possibly TRBD2 on 6 matching bases. The germline V gene encodes CDR1 SNHLY and CDR2 FYNNEI. The CDR3 is made up of 13 amino acids. Trimming pared 7 bases from V and 2 bases from J, leaving 12 bases between. CDR3 in amino acids: CASKDGGTYEQYF. The DNA of the CDR3 is TGTGCCAGCAAGGACGGGGGAACCTACGAGCAGTACTTC.

This sequence joins TRBV2 and TRBJ1-1; 9 nucleotides match TRBD1. V lost 6 bases, J lost 3 bases, and 23 bases stayed unmatched. The V gene's germline CDR1 is SNHLY and CDR2 FYNNEI. The CDR3 is made up of 20 amino acids. The CDR3 sequence is CASRYTKHRDREDGDTEAFF. The CDR3 DNA reads TGTGCCAGCAGATATACAAAACACCGGGACAGGGAAGATGGTGACACTGAAGCTTTCTTT.

The chain has TRBV7-2 and TRBJ1-2, with unresolved D. This CDR3 is built from 13 residues. Germline lookup yields CDR1 SGHTA and CDR2 FQGNSA. The V and J ends lost 1 base and 6 bases respectively, with 9 bases between them. CDR3 region: CASSLGELHGYTF. The CDR3 nucleotides are TGTGCCAGCAGCTTAGGGGAGCTGCATGGCTACACCTTC. Supplemented by reference TRBV7-2 and TRBJ1-2, the full variable domain reads GAGVSQSPSNKVTEKGKDVELRCDPISGHTALYWYRQSLGQGLEFLIYFQGNSAPDKSGLPSDRFSAERTGGSVSTLTIQRTQQEDSAVYLCASSLGELHGYTFGSGTRLTVV.

The rearrangement links TRBV30 to TRBJ1-4; possibly TRBD1 for D (6 bases). V was pared by 3 bases and J by 3 bases, with 14 bases between. The germline gives CDR1 GTSNPN, CDR2 SVGIG (reference sequence). The CDR3 totals 15 residues. This CDR3 reads CAWRTGQVSNEKLFF. The CDR3 bases are TGTGCCTGGAGGACAGGCCAGGTTTCTAATGAAAAACTGTTTTTT.

This sequence joins TRBV6-5 and TRBJ2-3; 8 bases match TRBD2. This CDR3 has 13 amino acids. J was trimmed by 6 bases and V by 6 bases; bases with no gene match: 5. CDR1 is MNHEY and CDR2 is SVGAGI in the germline V gene. The CDR3 coding sequence is TGTGCCAGCAGCACGGGACTAGGGGATACGCAGTATTTT. Its protein product is CASSTGLGDTQYF.

V and J are TRBV5-1 and TRBJ2-2, with TRBD2 matching over 11 bases. The CDR3 is 17 amino acids. V shed 4 bases and J 2 bases; nucleotides not matched to a gene: 7. CDR1 SGHRS and CDR2 YFSETQ come from the germline V gene. The CDR3 nucleotides read TGCGCCAGCAGCCTCTGGACTAGCGGGTCAAACACCGGGGAGCTGTTTTTT. Encoded protein: CASSLWTSGSNTGELFF.

The chain links TRBV19 to TRBJ1-1; D not resolved. The V end was cut by 2 bases, the J end by 0 bases, with 19 bases between. CDR1 is LNHDA, CDR2 SQIVND, per germline (reference sequence). The CDR3 totals 18 residues. CDR3 loop: CASSIRSLTSLLNTEAFF. CDR3 DNA: TGTGCCAGTAGTATAAGGTCCCTGACATCCCTATTGAACACTGAAGCTTTCTTT. Together with reference TRBV19 and TRBJ1-1, the CDR3 gives the full variable domain: DGGITQSPKYLFRKEGQNVTLSCEQNLNHDAMYWYRQDPGQGLRLIYYSQIVNDFQKGDIAEGYSVSREKKESFPLTVTSAQKNPTAFYLCASSIRSLTSLLNTEAFFGQGTRLTVV.

The chain links TRBV6-5 to TRBJ2-7; 10 nucleotides line up with TRBD1. Germline V gene lookup returns CDR1 MNHEY and CDR2 SVGAGI. This CDR3 has 15 amino acids. The V gene end was trimmed by 8 bases and the J gene end by 5 bases; junction bases not matched to a gene: 12. The CDR3 reads CASVPLLGQGNEQYF. CDR3 coding DNA: TGTGCCAGCGTCCCCCTCTTGGGACAGGGGAACGAGCAGTACTTC.